The rows below give T cell receptor beta chains drawn from one sample of a study of vaccination and CD4 T cells after COVID-19. The antigens these receptors bind are not known. MiXCR, run by TCRdb on the PCR reads, gives a single entry per CDR3 protein. The sample has just under 20,000 distinct CDR3 sequences, over 20% seen once; the top ten hold approximately 11%. Sequenced sample: cultured CD4+ T cells from blood. The receptors here all came from a human donor with COVID-19. The CDR3 runs from the conserved cysteine through the conserved F or W. The D gene is left open where the match is weak. For some rows the clone size is stated as once, few or many, or as a class when expanded; others skip it.

NA	NA	TRBJ2-1	TRBV11-3	TGTGCCAGCAGCTTAGTTTCTAGGGTTGGGGAGCAGTTCTTC	CASSLVSRVGEQFF
NA	NA	TRBJ2-7	TRBV6-1	TGTGCCAGCACCAAAGACAGAGAACTATCCTACGAGCAGTACTTC	CASTKDRELSYEQYF
NA	NA	TRBJ1-6	TRBV5-4	TGTGCCAGCAGCTTGGGGGCGGCGAATTCACCCCTCCACTTT	CASSLGAANSPLHF
TRBD2	few	TRBJ2-1	TRBV5-4	TGTGCCAGCAGCGGACTAGCGGGGTACCAGCGGTTCTTC	CASSGLAGYQRFF
TRBD1	few	TRBJ1-2	TRBV30	TGTGCCTGGAGTGAAGGGACAGGGTATGGCTACACCTTC	CAWSEGTGYGYTF
NA	few	TRBJ1-2	TRBV20-1	TGCAGTGTTAAACGGGACACCCCTAACTATGGCTACACCTTC	CSVKRDTPNYGYTF
NA	NA	TRBJ1-1	TRBV27	TGTGCCAGCAGTTCCCCGGCAGCCGGTACTGAAGCTTTCTTT	CASSSPAAGTEAFF
NA	few	TRBJ1-5	TRBV27	TGTGCCAGCAGTTTAGGTGCAGGGTCTCAGCCCCAGCATTTT	CASSLGAGSQPQHF
NA	NA	TRBJ1-6	TRBV27	TGTGCCAGCAGTTTCACAGGGATAACTAATTCACCCCTCCACTTT	CASSFTGITNSPLHF
NA	NA	TRBJ1-6	TRBV20-1	TGCAGTGCTAGAGGTACAGCAACCTCACCCCTCCACTTT	CSARGTATSPLHF
NA	NA	TRBJ2-1	TRBV11-3	TGTGCCAGCAGCTTAAGCACGAGCTCCTACAATGAGCAGTTCTTC	CASSLSTSSYNEQFF
TRBD1	NA	TRBJ1-1	TRBV5-1	TGCGCCAGCAGCTTTCAGACAGGGTCCACTGAAGCTTTCTTT	CASSFQTGSTEAFF
NA	NA	TRBJ1-1	TRBV28	TGTGCCAGCAGTTTCCAAGGGGCTGGGAACACTGAAGCTTTCTTT	CASSFQGAGNTEAFF
TRBD1	few	TRBJ1-5	TRBV12-3/TRBV12-4	TGTGCCAGCAGTCTGGACAGGGATCAGCCCCAGCATTTT	CASSLDRDQPQHF
TRBD2	NA	TRBJ2-4	TRBV5-1	TGCGCCAGCAGCCCACTAGCGGGGGACTTTGTCAAAAACATTCAGTACTTC	CASSPLAGDFVKNIQYF
NA	NA	TRBJ2-7	TRBV27	TGTACACCCCGACCCTTTCACTGCGAGCAGTACTTC	CTPRPFHCEQYF
TRBD1	NA	TRBJ1-5	TRBV20-1	TGCAGTGCGAAAGAGACAGGGAGGACGAGCAATCAGCCCCAGCATTTT	CSAKETGRTSNQPQHF
NA	NA	TRBJ1-5	TRBV7-8	TGTGCCAGCAGCTTAGTGGGGACTACCAATCAGCCCCAGCATTTT	CASSLVGTTNQPQHF
NA	few	TRBJ2-6	TRBV7-9	TGTGCCAGCAGCTTCGGGGTTCAGGAGGCCAACGTCCTGACTTTC	CASSFGVQEANVLTF
TRBD1	NA	TRBJ1-6	TRBV19	TGTGCCAGTAGTAAAACCGGGACAGGGGGCTCACCCCTCCACTTT	CASSKTGTGGSPLHF
NA	medium-sized	TRBJ1-5	TRBV6-5	TGTGCCAGCAGTTACTCAGCTGGCAATCAGCCCCAGCATTTT	CASSYSAGNQPQHF